The sequence of this T cell receptor beta chain was determined in a study of T cells after yellow fever vaccination. About the research overall: Low-cell-number fractions underwent preparation using SMART-Seq v4 Ultra Low Input.

Broader study findings: Post-booster samples contained most primary-vaccination clones (approximately 97% CD4, around 90% CD8). Peaking faster, on day 5 versus 15, the secondary response was nonetheless weaker.

The germline CDR1 and CDR2 sequences are MNHEY and SVGEGT. V was pared by 10 bases and J by 4 bases, with 6 bases of the junction left unmatched. The CDR3 is 12 amino acids. Points on this clonotype: Its cognate antigen is unknown.

Universal primer sites and UMIs were introduced during 5'RACE template-switching synthesis of TCR cDNA. Using its own MiXCR run on the 5' RACE reads, TCRdb lists one record per CDR3 protein. The profile covers about 310,000 distinct CDR3 sequences, with 3% to 4.5% appearing a single time and roughly a quarter taken by the ten largest. The sample consisted of PBMCs, taken on the day of the yellow fever booster vaccination. The rearrangement joins TRBV6-2 or TRBV6-3 to TRBJ1-1; 7 bases line up with TRBD1. The receptor comes from a man between 18 and 35 years old who received the YFV17D yellow fever vaccine. The CDR3 protein is CATMTGFTEAFF. The CDR3 DNA is TGTGCCACCATGACAGGGTTCACTGAAGCTTTCTTT.